These T cell receptor beta chains were read from a single sample in a study of blood T cell repertoires in COVID-19. The method was immunoSEQ multiplex PCR; TCRdb's version includes in-frame clones alone and lacks a portion of them. The sample consists of 250,000 or so clones, roughly 84% of them appearing once. The material sequenced was PBMCs or T cells enriched from blood (not recorded which). The source is a woman between 50 and 59 years old who had been exposed to COVID-19. Each CDR3 is given with its conserved first and last residue. Each record gives: V gene, D gene, J gene, clone size, CDR3 DNA, CDR3 protein. The D gene is left open where the match is weak. Clone sizes are given selectively: once, few, many, or a class where the clone is expanded.

TRBV5-5	.	TRBJ1-1	.	TGTGCCAGCAGCCCTAGGTGGTCGAACACTGAAGCTTTCTTT	CASSPRWSNTEAFF
TRBV10-2	.	TRBJ1-2	.	TGCGCCAGCAGTCCAGGGTGGGGACTCTATGGCTACACCTTC	CASSPGWGLYGYTF
TRBV14	.	TRBJ2-7	.	TGTGCCAGCAGCCCCCTAGGTTTTTCCTACGAGCAGTACTTC	CASSPLGFSYEQYF
TRBV6-6	.	TRBJ1-6	.	TGTGCCAGCAGAGTCCCGAGCTCCTATAATTCACCCCTCCACTTT	CASRVPSSYNSPLHF
TRBV19	.	TRBJ1-1	.	TGTGCCAGTACCACGACGGGGAACACTGAAGCTTTCTTT	CASTTTGNTEAFF
TRBV28	.	TRBJ1-2	.	TGTGCCAGCAGTCCCTCTGGGGGCACTGGCTACACCTTC	CASSPSGGTGYTF
TRBV9	.	TRBJ1-5	.	TGTGCCAGCAGCGTAGGCAGGGGTAATCAGCCCCAGCATTTT	CASSVGRGNQPQHF
TRBV19	TRBD1	TRBJ1-5	.	TGTGCCAGTAGTATTAGACCAGCGACAGGGGCACAGCATTTT	CASSIRPATGAQHF
TRBV7-3	.	TRBJ2-3	.	TGTGCCAGCAGCTTAACCTCTCGCACAGATACGCAGTATTTT	CASSLTSRTDTQYF
TRBV28	.	TRBJ1-2	.	TGTGCCAGCAGTTTATTGCTCGACAGGTCAGAAGGCTACACCTTC	CASSLLLDRSEGYTF
TRBV12-3/TRBV12-4	TRBD1	TRBJ1-1	.	TGTGCCAGCAGACAGGGGATTGAAGCTTTCTTT	CASRQGIEAFF
TRBV6-5	TRBD1	TRBJ1-2	.	TGTGCCAGCAGCCGACAGGGTAAAGATAGGAACGGCTACACCTTC	CASSRQGKDRNGYTF
TRBV7-9	.	TRBJ1-3	.	TGTGCCAGCAGCCAAGGGGCAGGTCTGGGGACCATATATTTT	CASSQGAGLGTIYF
TRBV30	TRBD1	TRBJ1-1	once	TGTGCCTGGAGTGTAGGGGGCTTGAACACTGAAGCTTTCTTT	CAWSVGGLNTEAFF
TRBV4-2	TRBD2	TRBJ2-1	.	TGTGCCAGCAGCCAAGTATCAGCGGGGTCCTACAATGAGCAGTTCTTC	CASSQVSAGSYNEQFF
TRBV19	TRBD2	TRBJ2-1	.	TGTGCCAGTAGCCCCGGGGTAGCGGGGGGGCGCGAGCAGTTCTTC	CASSPGVAGGREQFF
TRBV13	TRBD2	TRBJ2-5	many	TGTGCCAGCAGTTTCGGGACTAGCGGGGACCAAGAGACCCAGTACTTC	CASSFGTSGDQETQYF
TRBV7-2	TRBD2	TRBJ2-1	.	TGTGCCAGCAGCTTAGAGCGGACTAGCGGTTATTGGGGGTTCTTC	CASSLERTSGYWGFF
TRBV11-2	.	TRBJ1-3	few	TGTGCCAGCAGCTTAGTGGGCCTGCGGGCTACGAACACCATATATTTT	CASSLVGLRATNTIYF
TRBV5-4	.	TRBJ2-7	.	TGTGCCAGCAGCCCTCGGGGCGGGCAGGGGACCTACGAGCAGTACTTC	CASSPRGGQGTYEQYF
TRBV5-1	.	TRBJ1-1	.	TGCGCCAGCAGCCGCACACCGACAGGTGCTATGAACACTGAAGCTTTCTTT	CASSRTPTGAMNTEAFF
TRBV7-6	TRBD1	TRBJ2-2	.	TGTGCCAGCAGCCTCGGACAGGGGAGAGGTGGGGAGCTGTTTTTT	CASSLGQGRGGELFF
TRBV5-6	.	TRBJ2-7	.	TGTGCCAGCAGCTCCCGCAGGCCCGGACAGTACGAGCAGTACTTC	CASSSRRPGQYEQYF
TRBV13	.	TRBJ1-2	few	TGTGCCAGCAGCTTATCCGGCAGGGGATCCCCTAACTATGGCTACACCTTC	CASSLSGRGSPNYGYTF
TRBV7-8	.	TRBJ1-4	.	TGTGCCAGCAGCTTAAGACCCTGGGGGCCGAATTTGGGGGCAACTAATGAAAAACTGTTTTTT	CASSLRPWGPNLGATNEKLFF
TRBV19	.	TRBJ1-2	.	TGTGCCAGTAGTCTCGCGGGAGGGAACTATGGCTACACCTTC	CASSLAGGNYGYTF
TRBV27	.	TRBJ1-1	once	TGTGCCAGTAAGGCGGGGGCTGCGAACACTGAAGCTTTCTTT	CASKAGAANTEAFF
TRBV15	.	TRBJ1-1	.	TGTGCCACCAGCAGAGAGGGTTCAGGGGCGGTTCGAGCTTTCTTT	CATSREGSGAVRAFF
TRBV11-2	.	TRBJ1-2	.	TGTGCCAGCAGCCCAGGGGCTGTAAGTTATGGCTACACCTTC	CASSPGAVSYGYTF
TRBV6-5	.	TRBJ2-7	.	TGTGCCAGCAGTTATGCGACAGGCCCCTACGAGCAGTACTTC	CASSYATGPYEQYF
TRBV11-2	.	TRBJ1-6	.	TGTGCCAGCAGCTTAGCCTCAGGGCCTTCACCCCTCCACTTT	CASSLASGPSPLHF
TRBV2	.	TRBJ2-5	.	TGTGCCAGCGTTTCTAGGGGGATCGGGGAGACCCAGTACTTC	CASVSRGIGETQYF
TRBV6-4	TRBD1	TRBJ1-1	.	TGTGCCAGCAGTGATCGACAGGGGGAGGCTTTCTTT	CASSDRQGEAFF
TRBV15	.	TRBJ2-2	.	TGTGCCACCTCTGAGAATCTCCAGGGGACCGGGGAGCTGTTTTTT	CATSENLQGTGELFF
TRBV29-1	TRBD1	TRBJ1-5	.	TGCAGCGTTCAACAGGGGGGGGATCAGCCCCAGCATTTT	CSVQQGGDQPQHF
TRBV5-1	TRBD1	TRBJ2-7	.	TGCGCCAGCAGGGGGGACAGCACCTACGAGCAGTACTTC	CASRGDSTYEQYF
TRBV3-1/TRBV3-2	TRBD1	TRBJ2-7	.	TGTGCCAGCAGCCCCGGGACAGGGCCTTCTTACGAGCAGTACTTC	CASSPGTGPSYEQYF
TRBV4-1	.	TRBJ1-6	.	TGCGCCAGCAGCCAAGATTCGTTAGGGGACATCGAATCACCCCTCCACTTT	CASSQDSLGDIESPLHF
TRBV6-5	TRBD1	TRBJ1-2	.	TGTGCCAGCAGCCCACAGGGGCCATCTAACTATGGCTACACCTTC	CASSPQGPSNYGYTF
TRBV11-2	.	TRBJ2-5	many	TGTGCCAGCAGCCGACAGGGGCTAGCGGTGTACCAAGAGACCCAGTACTTC	CASSRQGLAVYQETQYF
TRBV5-1	TRBD2	TRBJ2-5	.	TGCGCCAGCAGCTACTCTAGCGGGGGGGCCTGGGAGACCCAGTACTTC	CASSYSSGGAWETQYF
TRBV11-2	.	TRBJ2-7	.	TGTGCCAGCAGCTCCACAGGGTCCCACGAGCAGTACTTC	CASSSTGSHEQYF
TRBV5-4	.	TRBJ2-3	.	TGTGCCAGCAGCCGGAGTGCGGGGTACACAGATACGCAGTATTTT	CASSRSAGYTDTQYF
TRBV6-5	TRBD1	TRBJ1-2	once	TGTGCCAGCAGTTGGGGAGGACAGGGCCACTATGGCTACACCTTC	CASSWGGQGHYGYTF
TRBV10-3	.	TRBJ1-5	.	TGTGCCATCAGTGAAGGAGGGTACGAGCCCCAGCATTTT	CAISEGGYEPQHF
TRBV5-4	.	TRBJ1-2	.	TGTGCCAGCAGCTTGGACAGCTATGGCTACACCTTC	CASSLDSYGYTF
TRBV11-2	.	TRBJ1-1	.	TGTGCCAGCAGCTTAGGCGGAAACACTGAAGCTTTCTTT	CASSLGGNTEAFF
TRBV4-1	.	TRBJ1-4	once	TGCGCCAGCAGCCAACCCCACGGTGCAACTAATGAAAAACTGTTTTTT	CASSQPHGATNEKLFF
TRBV5-4	.	TRBJ1-1	once	TGTGCCAGCAGTCAGGACCCGGGGGTGAACACTGAAGCTTTCTTT	CASSQDPGVNTEAFF
TRBV3-1/TRBV3-2	.	TRBJ2-1	.	TGTGCCAGCAGCCAAGATGGGCCAGGGGTCGGGAATGAGCAGTTCTTC	CASSQDGPGVGNEQFF
TRBV5-4	.	TRBJ1-2	.	TGTGCCAGCAGCTTCCAGGGAGGGAACTATGGCTACACCTTC	CASSFQGGNYGYTF
TRBV9	TRBD2	TRBJ2-3	.	TGTGCCAGCAGCCCGGCGGGGGTGGTTACAGATACGCAGTATTTT	CASSPAGVVTDTQYF
TRBV21-1	.	TRBJ1-5	.	TGTGCCAGCAGCCTATGGTTAAGGCCCCAGCATTTT	CASSLWLRPQHF
TRBV10-2	.	TRBJ1-2	.	TGCGCCAGCTCGCGGGACTTCCGGAACTATGGCTACACCTTC	CASSRDFRNYGYTF
TRBV19	TRBD1	TRBJ1-1	once	TGTGCCAGTAGTGGGCTGACAGGGAGTAAACCTGAAGCTTTCTTT	CASSGLTGSKPEAFF